This T cell receptor (beta chain) emerged from a study of monozygotic twins with inflammatory bowel disease (dated by TCRdb to the late 2010s). Broadly, across the study: The full study comprised 28 monozygotic twin pairs: nine German pairs (four IBD-concordant, five IBD-discordant) and 19 IBD-discordant Danish pairs. The search for disease-associated traits relied mainly on comparing, within discordant pairs, IBD patients with their genetically identical healthy co-twins. Each individual had, on average, about 151 000 unique TCRalpha sequences and 181 000 unique TCRbeta sequences available for analysis. Results the study describes overall, beyond this receptor: Compared with healthy twins, IBD patients had fewer clonotypes in common with other individuals, a difference most pronounced in patients showing signs of disease activity. Repertoire similarity did not differ between concordant and discordant twins, possibly due to limited statistical power. The analysis was unable to tell different T cell subtypes apart. No single strong signal or clonotype linked to IBD turned up in the results, so the idea that one exists was not supported. Measured by the inverse Simpson index, TCRbeta repertoire diversity was lower in IBD patients than in their healthy co-twins. Because patients received different immunosuppressive treatments, the repertoires may have picked up extra background noise and variability between individuals.

Comment on this clonotype: Its recognized antigen is unknown.

From each donor, a roughly 2.7 ml peripheral blood sample was collected into PAXgene tubes and stored at -80 degrees C. Total RNA was isolated from whole blood with the PAXgene blood miRNA kit on an automated QIAcube, without T cell sorting. Peripheral blood from monozygotic twin pairs who were concordant or discordant for inflammatory bowel disease underwent deep TCRalpha and TCRbeta repertoire profiling using unique molecular barcoding. Smoking habits were recorded for all twin pairs, and individuals were classified as current, former or never smokers. The CDR3 has 14 amino acids, counting the end cysteine and phenylalanine. No DNA was logged. Per the germline V gene, SGHTA is the CDR1 and FQGNSA is the CDR2. The library was obtained by 5' RACE. Each TCR library was prepared from about 3.5 ug of total RNA. For each sample, cDNA was synthesized in eight separate reactions using SMARTScribe reverse transcriptase. Unique molecular identifiers containing a 6-nucleotide sample barcode were introduced through template switching during cDNA synthesis. Amplification of TCRalpha and TCRbeta cDNA involved two nested PCRs of 16 and 9 cycles, and each PCR was followed by bead purification. Before amplification, the cDNA was treated with uracil DNA-glycosylase and purified using the QIAquick PCR purification kit. In the second PCR, Illumina TruSeq-compatible adapters and sample-specific barcodes were added. Library quality and concentration were assessed using TapeStation and Qubit, and roughly 5 ng of each library was pooled. Pooled libraries were sequenced on an Illumina HiSeq2500 single-index Rapid Run with 2 x 100 bp reads and custom sequencing primers. Concerning the study's data processing: MiGEC version 1.2.6 was used for UMI-based consensus assembly to correct PCR and sequencing errors. V(D)J alignment, clonotype assembly and CDR3 extraction were performed with MiXCR version 2.1.1. To normalise gene usage, clonotype sharing and MAIT/NKT TCR abundance, the analysis used the top 1000, 10 000 and 20 000 clonotypes per sample. Diversity was computed as the inverse Simpson index with the vegan R package after downsampling to 27 000 UMIs. Paired Mann-Whitney U tests were applied to discordant twin pairs, and Benjamini-Hochberg correction was used for multiple testing. TCRdb reprocessed the public reads and reports one entry per CDR3 protein sequence, without DNA. Clone size and V and J calls follow TCRdb, not the original study. The table for this sample shows 150,000 to 200,000 distinct CDR3 sequences. The top ten clones comprise around 2.8% of the sample.

The source is a human donor with ulcerative colitis or Crohn's disease, or a healthy co-twin of an affected twin (not recorded which). Sequenced material: blood. The rearrangement combines TRBV7-2 with TRBJ1-5. This receptor carries the CDR3 CASSLKVGYQPQHF.